The 18 T cell receptor beta chains below come from one sample, sequenced in a study of T-cell reconstitution after alpha-beta-depleted transplantation in children (dated by TCRdb to 2016 to 2017). According to the study, the label for this sample's treatment or condition signals: allogeneic hematopoietic cell transplantation with graft depleted of TCRalphabeta T cells and CD19 B cells. Library generation was performed with PCR. TCRdb names Illumina HiSeq 2500 as the instrument used. TCR libraries were prepared with molecular barcoding, using unique molecular identifiers to normalize TCRbeta repertoire quantification. TCRdb reprocessing: public reads trimmed at Q25 with fastp, clones called with MiXCR, in-frame beta chains kept. Rows with one shared CDR3 protein collapse into an entry with the most common genes and DNA. For this sample there are about 510,000 distinct CDR3 sequences; roughly 11% appear just once. Together, the top ten hold approximately 15% of the sample.

The source was PBMCs, mostly from graft donor cells, collected 180 days after TCRalphabeta/CD19-depleted stem cell transplant. The receptor set was obtained from a female patient aged 2-10 years who had a stem cell transplant for aplastic anemia, so the T cells may come from the graft donor.

A few counts support this clonotype. V and J are TRBV21-1 and TRBJ2-7; the table's D gene call, TRBD1, was not cross checked with the DNA. TRBV21-1 is listed as a pseudogene. CDR3 length: 18 residues. CDR3 DNA: TGTGCCAGCAGCCAAGTCCTTAACCGGGAGTGGGCTAGAACCGAGCAGTACGTC. This codes for CASSQVLNREWARTEQYV.

This clonotype was picked up a small number of times. This chain connects TRBV11-2 to TRBJ2-3; tentatively, D is TRBD1 (7 bases). Between the trimmed V and J ends, which lost 2 bases and 3 bases, there was a span of 15 bases. In germline, CDR1 is SGHAT, CDR2 FQNNGV. This CDR3 contains 16 residues. The CDR3 protein is CASSLYPRGVTDTQYF. In nucleotides, the CDR3 is TGTGCCAGCAGCTTATACCCCAGGGGGGTGACAGATACGCAGTATTTT.

The rearrangement uses TRBV10-2 and TRBJ1-5, with 10 positions matching TRBD1. The germline CDR1 and CDR2 sequences are WSHSY and SAAADI. Trimming at V came to 0 bases and at J to 2 bases, leaving 4 bases not matched to a gene. CDR3 length: 17 residues. The CDR3 loop is CASSESDRGTRNQPQHF. The CDR3 DNA sequence: TGCGCCAGCAGTGAGTCGGACAGGGGGACGCGCAATCAGCCCCAGCATTTT.

This clonotype was recorded at least ten times. The chain carries TRBV27 and TRBJ2-7, with D unclear. Trimming removed 6 bases from V and 2 bases from J, with 11 bases in between. Looked up from germline, CDR1 is MNHEY and CDR2 is SMNVEV (reference sequence). The CDR3 loop spans 13 amino acids. The CDR3 DNA reads as TGTGCCAGCAGGGGGTGGATCACCTACGAGCAGTACTTC. It encodes CASRGWITYEQYF.

This chain links TRBV7-9 with TRBJ2-2; 8 nucleotides match TRBD1. CDR3 length: 16 amino acids. V was clipped by 6 bases and J by 4 bases; unmatched bases: 10. Germline CDR1 and CDR2: SEHNR and FQNEAQ (reference sequence). The CDR3 sequence: CASSLTLTGATGELFF. CDR3 nucleotides: TGTGCCAGCAGTTTAACCCTGACAGGGGCCACCGGGGAGCTGTTTTTT.

This clonotype was found many times. The rearrangement links TRBV12-3 or TRBV12-4 to TRBJ1-2; unclear D gene. The V gene lost 3 bases and the J gene lost 8 bases, with 7 bases spanning the gap. The CDR3 runs 11 residues. Here the CDR3 reads CASSLVGGYTF. The CDR3 DNA sequence: TGTGCCAGCAGTTTGGTTGGGGGCTACACCTTC.

The chain carries TRBV12-3 or TRBV12-4 and TRBJ1-3; unclear D gene. Deletions cut 2 bases from V and 4 bases from J, with 3 bases between. The CDR3 consists of 12 residues. DNA for the CDR3: TGTGCCAGCAGTTTACACGGAAACACCATATATTTT. Residues: CASSLHGNTIYF.

The gene calls are TRBV20-1 and TRBJ2-7, with 13 bases that match TRBD2. This CDR3 has 16 residues. The germline gives CDR1 DFQATT, CDR2 SNEGSKA (reference sequence). Germline trimming cut 0 bases from V and 4 bases from J; bases unmatched to any gene: 6. CDR3 DNA sequence: TGCAGTGCTAGAGATGTAGGGACTAGCGGGGCTTACGAGCAGTACTTC. It encodes CSARDVGTSGAYEQYF.

This clonotype has a count of ten or more. The V call is TRBV5-1, the J call TRBJ2-5; tentatively, D is TRBD1 (6 bases). The CDR3 contains 13 residues. V was trimmed by 4 bases and J by 2 bases, leaving 9 bases between them. CDR1 SGHRS and CDR2 YFSETQ come from the germline V gene. CDR3 nucleotides: TGCGCCAGCAGCATTGGACAGCAAGAGACCCAGTACTTC. This encodes CASSIGQQETQYF.

This sequence joins TRBV11-3 and TRBJ2-2, with a weak D call TRBD1 (6 bases). The CDR3 loop spans 17 amino acids. Germline V CDR1 and CDR2: SGHNT, YENEEA. V lost 5 bases to trimming and J lost 3 bases, with 19 bases between them. The CDR3 loop is CASSPPPPGADTGELFF. The CDR3 DNA follows: TGTGCCAGCAGCCCCCCACCTCCAGGGGCCGACACCGGGGAGCTGTTTTTT.

The chain has TRBV6-2 or TRBV6-3 and TRBJ2-1, with a possible D match to TRBD1 (5 bases). CDR3 length equals 15 residues. Trimming cost V 4 bases and J 4 bases, with 14 bases left between them. In germline, CDR1 is MNHEY, CDR2 SVGEGT. DNA for the CDR3: TGTGCCAGCAGTTCCCAGGGATTGGTTTACAATGAGCAGTTCTTC. The encoded protein is CASSSQGLVYNEQFF.

The chain is built from TRBV6-5 and TRBJ1-1, with no clear D. CDR3 length equals 18 residues. Deletions cut 0 bases from V and 5 bases from J, with 22 bases between. Per germline, CDR1 MNHEY and CDR2 SVGAGI. CDR3 protein: CASSYSSGITQVGTEAFF. The CDR3 DNA reads TGTGCCAGCAGTTACTCGTCGGGCATCACCCAGGTCGGGACTGAAGCTTTCTTT.

J is TRBJ2-1 and V is TRBV3-1; 7 bases map to TRBD1. Germline CDR1 reads LGHDT; CDR2 reads YNNKEL (reference sequence). V was pared by 5 bases and J by 1 base, with 14 bases of the junction left unmatched. CDR3 length: 18 amino acids. The CDR3 region has the DNA TGTGCCAGCAGCTCTAGTCCCGGGACAGCTACTTCCTACAATGAGCAGTTCTTC. Translating gives CASSSSPGTATSYNEQFF.

The table lists this clonotype with a few counts. The chain recombines TRBV5-1 with TRBJ2-7; D is possibly TRBD1 (6 bases). This CDR3 comprises 15 residues. V was shortened by 2 bases and J by 1 base, with 13 bases between the two germline ends. Germline V gene data show CDR1 as SGHRS and CDR2 as YFSETQ. Here the CDR3 reads CASSLQGNWSYEQYF. The CDR3 coding sequence is TGCGCCAGCAGCTTACAGGGAAACTGGTCCTACGAGCAGTACTTC. Full variable domain (outside the CDR3, taken from reference TRBV5-1 and TRBJ2-7): KAGVTQTPRYLIKTRGQQVTLSCSPISGHRSVSWYQQTPGQGLQFLFEYFSETQRNKGNFPGRFSGRQFSNSRSEMNVSTLELGDSALYLCASSLQGNWSYEQYFGPGTRLTVT.

The chain couples TRBV6-1 to TRBJ2-7; weak D call: TRBD1 (6 bases). Trimming pared 4 bases from V and 7 bases from J, leaving 17 bases between. The V gene's germline CDR1 is MNHNS and CDR2 SASEGT. The CDR3 runs 14 residues. CDR3 region: CASSAQGPGMEQYF. In DNA, the CDR3 is TGTGCCAGCAGTGCCCAGGGGCCTGGCATGGAGCAGTACTTC.

This chain joins TRBV20-1 and TRBJ2-1, with 8 bases aligning to TRBD2. V was pared by 4 bases and J by 1 base, with 6 bases of the junction left unmatched. The CDR3 has 15 residues. Germline V gives CDR1 DFQATT, CDR2 SNEGSKA (reference sequence). The CDR3 loop is CSAKVAGRSYNEQFF. In DNA, the CDR3 is TGCAGTGCTAAAGTAGCGGGACGATCCTACAATGAGCAGTTCTTC.

This clonotype turned up a few times. The genes are TRBV7-9 and TRBJ1-1; D is perhaps TRBD1 (6 bases). Germline assignment: CDR1 SEHNR and CDR2 FQNEAQ (reference sequence). This CDR3 spans 15 amino acids. V lost 0 bases, J lost 4 bases, and 12 bases lay in between. CDR3 DNA sequence: TGTGCCAGCAGCTTAGCTCCACAGGGTCCCACTGAAGCTTTCTTT. Translated: CASSLAPQGPTEAFF.

This clonotype was seen a single time. This chain uses TRBV11-2 with TRBJ2-5, with D perhaps matching TRBD1 or TRBD2 (5 bases each). V shed 4 bases and J shed 5 bases, with 26 bases lying between them. CDR1 SGHAT and CDR2 FQNNGV come from the germline V gene. This CDR3 is 18 amino acids long. This chain's CDR3 is CASSSGTLGIGPEETQYF. The CDR3 DNA sequence: TGTGCCAGCAGCTCAGGGACCTTGGGTATTGGTCCGGAGGAGACCCAGTACTTC. Complete variable domain (other parts from reference TRBV11-2 and TRBJ2-5): EAGVAQSPRYKIIEKRQSVAFWCNPISGHATLYWYQQILGQGPKLLIQFQNNGVVDDSQLPKDRFSAERLKGVDSTLKIQPAKLEDSAVYLCASSSGTLGIGPEETQYFGPGTRLLVL.